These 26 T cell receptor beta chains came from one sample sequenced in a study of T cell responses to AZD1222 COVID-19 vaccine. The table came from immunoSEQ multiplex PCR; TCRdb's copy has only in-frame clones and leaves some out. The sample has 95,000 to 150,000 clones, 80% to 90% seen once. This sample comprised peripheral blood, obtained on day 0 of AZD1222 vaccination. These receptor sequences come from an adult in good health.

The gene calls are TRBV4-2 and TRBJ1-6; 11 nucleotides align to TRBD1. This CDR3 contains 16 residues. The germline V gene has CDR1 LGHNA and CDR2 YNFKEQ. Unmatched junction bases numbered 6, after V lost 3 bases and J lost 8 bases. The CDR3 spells CASSHRTGGMDSPLHF. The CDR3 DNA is TGTGCCAGCAGCCACCGGACAGGGGGCATGGATTCACCCCTCCACTTT.

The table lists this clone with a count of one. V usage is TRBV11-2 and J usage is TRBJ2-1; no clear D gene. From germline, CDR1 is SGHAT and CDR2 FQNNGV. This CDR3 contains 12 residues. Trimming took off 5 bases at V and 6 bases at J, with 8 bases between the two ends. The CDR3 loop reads CASSLVSNEQFF. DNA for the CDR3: TGTGCCAGCAGCCTAGTTAGCAATGAGCAGTTCTTC.

The CDR3 bases are TGTGCCAGCAGCCATTGGGGTTTCCACGAGCAGTACTTC. Residues: CASSHWGFHEQYF. The gene calls are TRBV14 and TRBJ2-7; no clear D gene. Germline lookup yields CDR1 SGHDN and CDR2 FVKESK. Trimming removed 3 bases from V and 5 bases from J, with 11 bases in between. The CDR3 covers 13 residues. Based on the CDR3 plus reference TRBV14 and TRBJ2-7, the full variable domain is EAGVTQFPSHSVIEKGQTVTLRCDPISGHDNLYWYRRVMGKEIKFLLHFVKESKQDESGMPNNRFLAERTGGTYSTLKVQPAELEDSGVYFCASSHWGFHEQYFGPGTRLTVT.

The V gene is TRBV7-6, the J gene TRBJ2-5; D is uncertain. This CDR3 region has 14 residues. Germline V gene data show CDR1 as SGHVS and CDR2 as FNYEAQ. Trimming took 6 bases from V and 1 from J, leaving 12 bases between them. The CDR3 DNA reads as TGTGCCAGCAGTCCCCGAGGACCCCAAGAGACCCAGTACTTC. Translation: CASSPRGPQETQYF.

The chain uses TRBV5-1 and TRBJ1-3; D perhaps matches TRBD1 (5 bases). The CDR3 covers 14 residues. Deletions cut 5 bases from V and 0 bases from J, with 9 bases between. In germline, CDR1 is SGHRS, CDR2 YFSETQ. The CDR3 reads CASSEGDSGNTIYF. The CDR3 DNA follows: TGCGCCAGCAGTGAAGGGGACTCTGGAAACACCATATATTTT.

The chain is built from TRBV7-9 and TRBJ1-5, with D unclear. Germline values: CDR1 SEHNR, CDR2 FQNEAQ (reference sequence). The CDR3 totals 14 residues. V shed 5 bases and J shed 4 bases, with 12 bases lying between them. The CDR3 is CASSLGVVNQPQHF. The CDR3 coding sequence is TGTGCCAGCAGCCTCGGAGTGGTTAATCAGCCCCAGCATTTT.

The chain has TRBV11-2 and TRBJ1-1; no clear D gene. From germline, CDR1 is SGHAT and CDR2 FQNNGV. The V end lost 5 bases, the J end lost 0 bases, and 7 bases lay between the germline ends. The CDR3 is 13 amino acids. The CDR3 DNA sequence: TGTGCCAGCAGCGGAATGCTGAACACTGAAGCTTTCTTT. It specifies CASSGMLNTEAFF.

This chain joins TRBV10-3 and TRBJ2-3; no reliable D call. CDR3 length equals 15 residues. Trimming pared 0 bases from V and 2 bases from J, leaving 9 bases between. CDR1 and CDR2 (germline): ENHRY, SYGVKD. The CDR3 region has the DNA TGTGCCATCAGTGAGTCACGGTCCCCCACAGATACGCAGTATTTT. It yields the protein CAISESRSPTDTQYF.

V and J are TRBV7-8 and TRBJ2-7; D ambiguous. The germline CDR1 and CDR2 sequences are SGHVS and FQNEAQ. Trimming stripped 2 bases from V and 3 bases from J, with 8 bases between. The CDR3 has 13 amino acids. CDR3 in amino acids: CASSLLVSYEQYF. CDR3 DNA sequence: TGTGCCAGCAGCTTATTGGTGAGCTACGAGCAGTACTTC.

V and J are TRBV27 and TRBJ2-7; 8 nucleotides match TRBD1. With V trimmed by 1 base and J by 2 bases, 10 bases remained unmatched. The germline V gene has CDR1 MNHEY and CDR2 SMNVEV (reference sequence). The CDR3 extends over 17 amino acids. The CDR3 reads CASSLFRPGTGTYEQYF. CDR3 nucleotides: TGTGCCAGCAGTTTATTCCGACCCGGGACAGGCACCTACGAGCAGTACTTC.

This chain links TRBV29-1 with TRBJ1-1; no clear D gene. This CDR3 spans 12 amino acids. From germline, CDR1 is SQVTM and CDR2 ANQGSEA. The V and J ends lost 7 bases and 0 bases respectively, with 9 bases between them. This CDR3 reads CSATTLNTEAFF. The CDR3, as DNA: TGCAGCGCTACCACACTGAACACTGAAGCTTTCTTT.

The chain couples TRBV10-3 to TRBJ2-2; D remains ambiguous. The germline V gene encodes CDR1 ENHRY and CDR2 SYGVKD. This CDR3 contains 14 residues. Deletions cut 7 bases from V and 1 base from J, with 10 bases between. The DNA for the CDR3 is TGTGCCATCAATTACCAGGAGAACACCGGGGAGCTGTTTTTT. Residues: CAINYQENTGELFF.

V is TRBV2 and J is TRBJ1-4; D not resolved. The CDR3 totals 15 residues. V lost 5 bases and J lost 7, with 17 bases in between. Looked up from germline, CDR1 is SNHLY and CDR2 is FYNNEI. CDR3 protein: CASSQSYLTSEKLFF. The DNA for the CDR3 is TGTGCCAGCAGTCAATCCTATCTCACGAGTGAAAAACTGTTTTTT.

DNA of the CDR3: TGTGCCAGCAGCAAAGTGGGCGACACCAACTATGGCTACACCTTC. The encoded protein is CASSKVGDTNYGYTF. The chain uses TRBV21-1 and TRBJ1-2; the tabulated D call, TRBD1, remains unverified against the DNA. TRBV21-1 is classified as a pseudogene. The length of the CDR3 is 15 residues.

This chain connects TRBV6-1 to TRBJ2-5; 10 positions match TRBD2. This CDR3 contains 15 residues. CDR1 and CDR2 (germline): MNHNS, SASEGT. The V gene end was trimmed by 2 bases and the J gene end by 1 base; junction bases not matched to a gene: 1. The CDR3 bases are TGTGCCAGCAGTGAACTAGCGGGGGCCCAAGAGACCCAGTACTTC. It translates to CASSELAGAQETQYF.

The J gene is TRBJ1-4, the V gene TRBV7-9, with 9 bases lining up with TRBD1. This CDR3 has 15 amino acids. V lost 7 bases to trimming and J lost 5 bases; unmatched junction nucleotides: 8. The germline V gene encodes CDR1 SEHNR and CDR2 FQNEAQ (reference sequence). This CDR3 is CASKPGDRENEKLFF. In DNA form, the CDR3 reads TGTGCCAGCAAGCCCGGGGACAGGGAGAATGAAAAACTGTTTTTT.

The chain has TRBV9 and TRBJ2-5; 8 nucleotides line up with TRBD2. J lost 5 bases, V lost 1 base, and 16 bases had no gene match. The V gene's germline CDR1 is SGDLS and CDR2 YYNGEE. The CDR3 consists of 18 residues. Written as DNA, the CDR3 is TGTGCCAGCAGCGTACATCCCCAGCGGGGGTTTGGTGCGGAGACCCAGTACTTC. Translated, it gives CASSVHPQRGFGAETQYF.

The CDR3 here is CASRGWESNQPQHF. The CDR3 region has the DNA TGTGCCAGTAGAGGGTGGGAAAGCAATCAGCCCCAGCATTTT. The chain employs TRBV19 and TRBJ1-5; D remains unclear. The CDR3 length is 14 residues. Trimming left V 6 bases short and J 1 base short, with 10 bases between. Germline V gene data show CDR1 as LNHDA and CDR2 as SQIVND (reference sequence).

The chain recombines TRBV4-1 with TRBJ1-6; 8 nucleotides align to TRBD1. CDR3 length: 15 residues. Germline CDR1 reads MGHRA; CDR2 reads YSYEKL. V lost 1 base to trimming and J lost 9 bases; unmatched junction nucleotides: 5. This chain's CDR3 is CASSQGQGTGSPLHF. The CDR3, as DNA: TGCGCCAGCAGCCAAGGACAGGGGACGGGTTCACCCCTCCACTTT.

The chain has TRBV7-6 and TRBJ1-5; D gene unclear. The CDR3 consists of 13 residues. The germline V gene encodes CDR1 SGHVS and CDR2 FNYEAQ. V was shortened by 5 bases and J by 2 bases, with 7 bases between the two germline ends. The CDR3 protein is CASSVSGNQPQHF. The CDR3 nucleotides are TGTGCCAGCAGCGTCTCGGGCAATCAGCCCCAGCATTTT.

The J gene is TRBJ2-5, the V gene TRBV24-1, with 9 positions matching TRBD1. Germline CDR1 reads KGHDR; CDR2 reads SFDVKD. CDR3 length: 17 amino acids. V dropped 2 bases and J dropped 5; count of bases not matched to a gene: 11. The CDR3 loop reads CATSDWGFTGGSETQYF. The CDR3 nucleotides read TGTGCCACCAGTGATTGGGGGTTCACAGGGGGCAGCGAGACCCAGTACTTC.

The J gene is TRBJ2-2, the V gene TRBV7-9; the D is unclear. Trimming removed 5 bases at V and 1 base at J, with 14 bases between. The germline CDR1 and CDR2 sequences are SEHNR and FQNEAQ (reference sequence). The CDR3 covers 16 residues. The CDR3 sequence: CASSATPSMNTGELFF. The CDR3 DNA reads TGTGCCAGCAGCGCGACACCTTCGATGAACACCGGGGAGCTGTTTTTT.

This chain's CDR3 is CASSSKTGLRRTEAFF. The CDR3 nucleotides are TGTGCCAGCAGCTCGAAGACAGGGCTCCGAAGGACTGAAGCTTTCTTT. The chain combines TRBV5-5 with TRBJ1-1, with 7 bases fitting TRBD1. J gave up 5 bases and V 3 bases, and 13 bases lay outside the gene matches. The CDR3 runs 16 residues. CDR1 SGHKS and CDR2 YYEKEE come from the germline V gene (reference sequence).

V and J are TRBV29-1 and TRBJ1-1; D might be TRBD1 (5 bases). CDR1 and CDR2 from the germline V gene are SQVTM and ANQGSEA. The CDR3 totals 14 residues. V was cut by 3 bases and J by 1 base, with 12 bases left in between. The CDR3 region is CSVERTRPNTEAFF. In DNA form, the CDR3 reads TGCAGCGTTGAGCGGACAAGACCGAACACTGAAGCTTTCTTT.

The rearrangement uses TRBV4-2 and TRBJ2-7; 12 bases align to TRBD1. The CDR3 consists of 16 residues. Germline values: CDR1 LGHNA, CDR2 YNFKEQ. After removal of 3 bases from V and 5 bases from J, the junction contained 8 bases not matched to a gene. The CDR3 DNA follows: TGTGCCAGCAGCCATTCCTCGGGACAGGGGGCCAACGAGCAGTACTTC. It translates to CASSHSSGQGANEQYF.

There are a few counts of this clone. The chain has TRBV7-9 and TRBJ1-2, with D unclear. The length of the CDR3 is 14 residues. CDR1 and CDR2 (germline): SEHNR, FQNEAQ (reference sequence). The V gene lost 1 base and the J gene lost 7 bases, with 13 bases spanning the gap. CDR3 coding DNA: TGTGCCAGCAGCTTAGATCGGGTTTGGGGTGGCTACACCTTC. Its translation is CASSLDRVWGGYTF.